Shown below are 27 T cell receptor beta chains from a single sample sequenced in a study of long-term antiretroviral therapy in people with HIV. immunoSEQ v3.0 was run at survey level. Assay used: immunoSEQ multiplex PCR; TCRdb lists only in-frame clones, some missing. This table holds 20,000 to 25,000 clones, around 82% found once. The sample was unsorted PBMCs, taken 0.5 years after starting antiretroviral therapy. The receptor set was obtained from a woman between 40 and 55 years old with HIV.

The V gene is TRBV27, the J gene TRBJ2-7; D possibly corresponds to TRBD1 (6 bases). The CDR3 extends over 15 amino acids. V shed 0 bases and J shed 6 bases, with 15 bases lying between them. Germline CDR1 reads MNHEY; CDR2 reads SMNVEV (reference sequence). CDR3 in amino acids: CASSLSPGAEREQYF. The CDR3 DNA reads TGTGCCAGCAGTTTATCCCCAGGGGCCGAACGCGAGCAGTACTTC.

This chain uses TRBV5-1 with TRBJ2-4; 7 bases are a match to TRBD1. The CDR3 consists of 14 residues. V dropped 4 bases and J dropped 7; count of bases not matched to a gene: 8. The germline V gene has CDR1 SGHRS and CDR2 YFSETQ. DNA for the CDR3: TGCGCCAGCAGCACTTCGACAGGGATGAACATTCAGTACTTC. Amino acid sequence: CASSTSTGMNIQYF. The complete variable domain, with remaining parts taken from reference TRBV5-1 and TRBJ2-4, reads KAGVTQTPRYLIKTRGQQVTLSCSPISGHRSVSWYQQTPGQGLQFLFEYFSETQRNKGNFPGRFSGRQFSNSRSEMNVSTLELGDSALYLCASSTSTGMNIQYFGAGTRLSVL.

The chain has TRBV5-4 and TRBJ2-2; D not certain. Trimming shortened V by 4 bases and J by 4 bases, and 11 bases separated the two germline ends. CDR1 SGHNT and CDR2 YYREEE come from the germline V gene (reference sequence). The CDR3 sequence is 14 residues long. Written as DNA, the CDR3 is TGTGCCAGCAGCGATTGGTGGGGCACCGGGGAGCTGTTTTTT. Amino acids: CASSDWWGTGELFF.

This rearrangement joins TRBV27 to TRBJ1-3, with D unclear. This CDR3 region has 14 residues. The germline V gene has CDR1 MNHEY and CDR2 SMNVEV (reference sequence). Trimming left V 5 bases short and J 7 bases short, with 15 bases between. DNA for the CDR3: TGTGCCAGCAGTGGCCGGAGGCTAGGGAACACCATATATTTT. It is translated as CASSGRRLGNTIYF.

The rearrangement links TRBV20-1 to TRBJ2-4; unclear D gene. CDR3 length: 11 residues. Trimming took off 8 bases at V and 4 bases at J, with 9 bases between the two ends. Per the germline V gene, CDR1 is DFQATT and CDR2 is SNEGSKA (reference sequence). CDR3 DNA: TGCAGTCCACTCGAGAAAAACATTCAGTACTTC. It translates to CSPLEKNIQYF.

The V call is TRBV7-9, the J call TRBJ1-6; 9 bases map to TRBD1. There are 13 residues in the CDR3. CDR1 and CDR2 from the germline V gene are SEHNR and FQNEAQ (reference sequence). With V trimmed by 8 bases and J by 8 bases, 4 bases remained unmatched. The CDR3 sequence is CASGTGTDSPLHF. CDR3 nucleotides: TGTGCCAGCGGGACAGGGACGGATTCACCCCTCCACTTT. Looking up the rest from reference TRBV7-9 and TRBJ1-6 gives the full variable domain: DTGVSQNPRHKITKRGQNVTFRCDPISEHNRLYWYRQTLGQGPEFLTYFQNEAQLEKSRLLSDRFSAERPKGSFSTLEIQRTEQGDSAMYLCASGTGTDSPLHFGNGTRLTVT.

This chain uses TRBV2 with TRBJ1-6, with 8 bases lining up with TRBD1. The CDR3 runs to 15 residues. CDR1 SNHLY and CDR2 FYNNEI come from the germline V gene. V shed 6 bases, J shed 7 bases, and the junction held 8 bases outside the gene matches. The CDR3 DNA follows: TGTGCCAGCAGCCCAGGGGGCCTTGAGAATTCACCCCTCCACTTT. Translation gives CASSPGGLENSPLHF. Complete variable domain (other parts from reference TRBV2 and TRBJ1-6): EPEVTQTPSHQVTQMGQEVILRCVPISNHLYFYWYRQILGQKVEFLVSFYNNEISEKSEIFDDQFSVERPDGSNFTLKIRSTKLEDSAMYFCASSPGGLENSPLHFGNGTRLTVT.

Only a few counts were recorded for this clone. J is TRBJ2-1 and V is TRBV7-2, with 10 bases matching TRBD2. CDR1 is SGHTA, CDR2 FQGNSA, per germline. V gave up 5 bases and J gave up 9 bases; unmatched junction bases: 13. This CDR3 is built from 16 residues. In DNA form, the CDR3 reads TGTGCCAGCAGCCCCCGTGGTAGCGGGGGGAAGGGTGAGCAGTTCTTC. Protein: CASSPRGSGGKGEQFF.

This chain uses TRBV19 with TRBJ1-1; 9 bases align to TRBD1. Looked up from germline, CDR1 is LNHDA and CDR2 is SQIVND (reference sequence). The J segment lost 3 bases and the V segment lost 5 bases, leaving 7 bases of the junction unmatched. The CDR3 loop spans 15 amino acids. The CDR3: CASSHSDRGDTEAFF. Here the CDR3 DNA reads TGTGCCAGTAGTCACTCTGACAGGGGGGACACTGAAGCTTTCTTT.

This clone was seen more than once but under ten times. The rearrangement links TRBV6-5 to TRBJ1-4; TRBD1 matches at 7 bases. Losses at the gene ends were 5 bases for V and 4 bases for J; bases not matched to a gene: 4. The length of the CDR3 is 14 residues. The germline V gene encodes CDR1 MNHEY and CDR2 SVGAGI. The CDR3 DNA sequence: TGTGCCAGCAGTAGGGGACAGCTTAATGAAAAACTGTTTTTT. The encoded protein is CASSRGQLNEKLFF.

V is TRBV14 and J is TRBJ1-1, with D hard to call. Trimming took off 6 bases at V and 0 bases at J, with 11 bases between the two ends. CDR3 size: 14 residues. Germline lookup yields CDR1 SGHDN and CDR2 FVKESK. The CDR3 loop is CASRPTGMNTEAFF. For the CDR3, the DNA is TGTGCCAGCAGACCGACGGGGATGAACACTGAAGCTTTCTTT.

The rearrangement joins TRBV11-3 to TRBJ1-1; 7 positions agree with TRBD1. V shed 5 bases, J shed 1 base, and the junction held 1 base outside the gene matches. The CDR3 is made up of 13 amino acids. Germline V gene data show CDR1 as SGHNT and CDR2 as YENEEA. The CDR3 DNA is TGTGCCAGCAGCCGACAGGGGAACACTGAAGCTTTCTTT. Translation gives CASSRQGNTEAFF.

This chain links TRBV10-3 with TRBJ2-1, with 7 bases fitting TRBD2. The V and J ends lost 0 bases and 9 bases, in that order; junction bases with no gene match: 17. Per germline, CDR1 ENHRY and CDR2 SYGVKD. CDR3 length equals 18 residues. CDR3 nucleotides: TGTGCCATCAGTGAGTCGACGAGCGCCCGGCGGGGACTACTTGAGCAGTTCTTC. Its protein is CAISESTSARRGLLEQFF.

This chain connects TRBV4-1 to TRBJ2-3; unclear D gene. Germline V gives CDR1 MGHRA, CDR2 YSYEKL. Trimming cost V 4 bases and J 5 bases, with 10 bases left between them. CDR3 length equals 13 residues. The CDR3 is CASSRQAIDTQYF. The CDR3 nucleotides are TGCGCCAGCAGCCGTCAGGCGATAGATACGCAGTATTTT.

This clone appeared a single time. CDR3 nucleotides: TGTGCCAGCTCTGGACAGGGGGCAATGGGAGCCCAGCATTTT. Translated, it gives CASSGQGAMGAQHF. J is TRBJ1-5 and V is TRBV7-2, with TRBD1 identical over 11 bases. V was clipped by 8 bases and J by 11 bases; unmatched bases: 11. CDR3 size: 14 residues. The germline V gene has CDR1 SGHTA and CDR2 FQGNSA.

The CDR3 nucleotides read TGTGCCAGCAGCGTTCTATCCGGGACAGGGACTGAAGCTTTCTTT. It codes for CASSVLSGTGTEAFF. The V gene is TRBV7-2, the J gene TRBJ1-1, with 9 positions matching TRBD1. J gave up 5 bases and V 5 bases, and 9 bases lay outside the gene matches. CDR1 SGHTA and CDR2 FQGNSA come from the germline V gene. CDR3 length: 15 residues.

This clone has just a few counts. The genes are TRBV7-9 and TRBJ1-5; D is unresolved. The V end was cut by 1 base, the J end by 8 bases, with 12 bases between. Per germline, CDR1 SEHNR and CDR2 FQNEAQ (reference sequence). This CDR3 has 14 residues. For the CDR3, the DNA is TGTGCCAGCAGCTTAGGGACGGACTTTAAGCCCCAGCATTTT. This translates into CASSLGTDFKPQHF.

J is TRBJ1-1 and V is TRBV18; TRBD1 matches at 8 bases. Germline loops: CDR1 KGHSH, CDR2 LQKENI. V dropped 3 bases and J dropped 6; count of bases not matched to a gene: 6. The length of the CDR3 is 14 residues. CDR3 sequence (DNA): TGTGCCAGCTCACCCTCACAGGGGGGGTCTGAAGCTTTCTTT. Its protein product is CASSPSQGGSEAFF.

The gene calls are TRBV5-5 and TRBJ2-1; TRBD2 aligns across 7 bases. Germline loops: CDR1 SGHKS, CDR2 YYEKEE (reference sequence). The V segment lost 0 bases and the J segment 4 bases; nucleotides outside the gene matches: 4. CDR3 size: 15 residues. The CDR3 nucleotides read TGTGCCAGCAGCTTGGGACCGGGGGGTTACAATGAGCAGTTCTTC. This codes for CASSLGPGGYNEQFF. Together with reference TRBV5-5 and TRBJ2-1, the CDR3 gives the full variable domain: DAGVTQSPTHLIKTRGQQVTLRCSPISGHKSVSWYQQVLGQGPQFIFQYYEKEERGRGNFPDRFSARQFPNYSSELNVNALLLGDSALYLCASSLGPGGYNEQFFGPGTRLTVL.

The chain uses TRBV18 and TRBJ2-3, with unresolved D. Between the trimmed V and J ends, which lost 5 bases and 5 bases, there was a span of 8 bases. Germline CDR1 is KGHSH and CDR2 is LQKENI. The CDR3 covers 12 residues. This CDR3 is CASSSRLDTQYF. CDR3 in DNA: TGTGCCAGCTCATCACGGTTAGATACGCAGTATTTT.

The chain carries TRBV2 and TRBJ1-1; a weak D match, TRBD1 (5 bases). The germline V gene encodes CDR1 SNHLY and CDR2 FYNNEI. Trimming cost V 5 bases and J 3 bases, with 13 bases left between them. The length of the CDR3 is 14 residues. The CDR3 here is CASSRIRGDTEAFF. The CDR3 bases are TGTGCCAGCAGTCGAATTAGGGGAGACACTGAAGCTTTCTTT.

V is TRBV7-2 and J is TRBJ2-5; D not certain. Germline CDR1 SGHTA, CDR2 FQGNSA. V was clipped by 2 bases and J by 5 bases, with 12 bases between them. This CDR3 has 14 residues. This CDR3 reads CASSLNPGRETQYF. As DNA, the CDR3 is TGTGCCAGCAGCTTAAACCCAGGCCGGGAGACCCAGTACTTC.

The V and J genes are TRBV11-2 and TRBJ2-1, with D possibly being TRBD1 or TRBD2 (7 bases each). The CDR3 runs to 15 residues. The germline V gene encodes CDR1 SGHAT and CDR2 FQNNGV. Trimming took off 0 bases at V and 7 bases at J, with 13 bases between the two ends. CDR3 coding DNA: TGTGCCAGCAGCTTAGATAGACAGGGAGGGAATGAGCAGTTCTTC. This sequence encodes CASSLDRQGGNEQFF.

The J gene is TRBJ2-3, the V gene TRBV5-1; 8 nucleotides align to TRBD2. V lost 5 bases and J lost 4; bases outside the gene matches: 9. The CDR3 is made up of 15 amino acids. Germline V CDR1 and CDR2: SGHRS, YFSETQ. In nucleotides, the CDR3 is TGCGCCAGCAGGTTGACCGGGACTAGAGCAGATACGCAGTATTTT. It translates to CASRLTGTRADTQYF.

This chain joins TRBV4-3 and TRBJ1-1; D unresolved. V gave up 0 bases and J gave up 4 bases, with 6 bases separating them. The germline CDR1 and CDR2 sequences are LGHNA and YSLEER. CDR3 length: 13 amino acids. CDR3 sequence (DNA): TGCGCCAGCAGCCAAGATTGGAGCACTGAAGCTTTCTTT. This translates into CASSQDWSTEAFF.

The CDR3 DNA reads as TGTGCCAGCAGTTGGGGGGGCCGAAACACTGAAGCTTTCTTT. Its protein is CASSWGGRNTEAFF. This rearrangement joins TRBV27 to TRBJ1-1, with D possibly matching TRBD1 (6 bases). Trimming removed 4 bases from V and 2 bases from J, with 11 bases in between. Looked up from germline, CDR1 is MNHEY and CDR2 is SMNVEV (reference sequence). The CDR3 consists of 14 residues.

J is TRBJ2-3 and V is TRBV27; 7 bases map to TRBD1. From germline, CDR1 is MNHEY and CDR2 SMNVEV (reference sequence). The CDR3 spans 15 residues. With V trimmed by 5 bases and J by 0 bases, 5 bases remained unmatched. In nucleotides, the CDR3 is TGTGCCAGCAGTACCGGGACAGTGAGCACAGATACGCAGTATTTT. Translation: CASSTGTVSTDTQYF.